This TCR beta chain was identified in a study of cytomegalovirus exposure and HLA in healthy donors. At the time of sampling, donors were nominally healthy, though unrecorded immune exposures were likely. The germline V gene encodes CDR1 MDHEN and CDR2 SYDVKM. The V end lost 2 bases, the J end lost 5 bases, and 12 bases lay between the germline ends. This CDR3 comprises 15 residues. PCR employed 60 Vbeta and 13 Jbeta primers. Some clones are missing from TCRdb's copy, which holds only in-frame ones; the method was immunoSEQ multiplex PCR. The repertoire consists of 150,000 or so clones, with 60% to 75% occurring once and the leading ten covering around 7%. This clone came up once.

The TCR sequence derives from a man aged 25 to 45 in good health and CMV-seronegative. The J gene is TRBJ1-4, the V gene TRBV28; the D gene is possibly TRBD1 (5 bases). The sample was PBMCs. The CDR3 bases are TGTGCCAGCAGTTTACCAGGGAATGGAAATGAAAAACTGTTTTTT. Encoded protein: CASSLPGNGNEKLFF.